The text below deals with one T cell receptor (beta chain). Libraries were prepared by immunoSEQ multiplex PCR; TCRdb keeps only in-frame clonotypes and omits some of them. The sample shows 150,000 to 200,000 clones, about 85% of them seen only once. The data are from a study of blood T cell repertoires in COVID-19. The wider study: Acute and convalescent COVID-19 specimens originated in the United States, Italy and Spain.

The germline V gene encodes CDR1 SEHNR and CDR2 FQNEAQ (reference sequence). V was shortened by 2 bases and J by 4 bases, with 6 bases between the two germline ends. The CDR3 spans 13 residues. The chain employs TRBV7-9 and TRBJ1-5, with D uncertain. Input material: peripheral blood. The clonotype comes from a man aged 60 to 69 who had recovered from COVID-19. CDR3: CASSLQFNQPQHF. CDR3 nucleotides: TGTGCCAGCAGCTTACAGTTTAATCAGCCCCAGCATTTT.